This entry describes one T cell receptor beta chain. Antigen unknown. These data are taken from a study of cytomegalovirus exposure and HLA in healthy donors. Study results and caveats: Associated with HLA alleles at 0.05 false discovery rate in a later analysis were around 17,000 TCR beta sequences. According to an earlier analysis, most TCR beta V segments yielded productive rearrangements about 90% or about 30% of the time.

This PCR relied on a set of 60 Vbeta primers and 13 Jbeta primers. Generated by immunoSEQ multiplex PCR, the TCRdb table keeps only in-frame clones and is missing some. The sample yields roughly 100,000 clones, 66% seen once. This CDR3 spans 16 amino acids. Trimming removed 6 bases at V and 0 bases at J, with 16 bases between. Germline V CDR1 and CDR2: ENHRY, SYGVKD. The chain has TRBV10-3 and TRBJ2-3, with D unresolved. The source is a woman between 45 and 65 years old in good health and CMV-seronegative. The sequenced sample was PBMCs. The CDR3 DNA reads as TGTGCCATCAGCGTAGAGCGACCCTCTAGCACAGATACGCAGTATTTT. Translation gives CAISVERPSSTDTQYF.